Listed here is a single T cell receptor beta chain. The target antigen is unknown. The conserved phenylalanine or tryptophan is not found at the CDR3 terminus, so this likely reflects a read error. Constant-region priming of approximately 0.55 ug total RNA yielded TCR beta cDNA. Employing slightly modified ARM-PCR, three nested multiplex PCR rounds were run, and these gave rise to the TCR beta libraries. The two initial PCR rounds, roughly 9 cycles each, used TRBV1-TRBV30 forward and C-beta reverse primers. Each CDR3 protein gets one entry after TCRdb re-called the multiplex PCR reads with MiXCR. The sample has roughly 53,000 distinct CDR3 sequences, over 65% seen once. This sample was included in a study of tumor-infiltrating lymphocytes in primary liver carcinoma. Study in general: The patients, men and women alike, were aged 30 to 69 years. All lesions had stage T1-T3 N0M0 and about 4 to 10 cm widths. Findings of the study overall: No more than about 8-24% of top clones could be seen in all five tumor regions.

Germline CDR1 reads SGHAT; CDR2 reads FQNNGV. There are 16 residues in the CDR3. Joint extraction of RNA and DNA used roughly 17-32 mg of bulk tissue that was unsorted. Tumors were each sampled at five separate regions. The chain links TRBV11-2 to TRBJ2-3; no firm D call. The J call is uncertain, as TRBJ1-5 better fits the DNA end. This TCR derives from a man aged 40-50 years with primary liver carcinoma and hepatitis B virus infection. The sequencing sample was made of liver tumor tissue from sampling region 2. Noted subset: tumor region T2, inferior pole. CDR3 region: CASTPPTSGSTDTQHL. CDR3 DNA sequence: TGTGCCAGCACCCCCCCGACTAGCGGCAGCACAGATACGCAGCATTTA.